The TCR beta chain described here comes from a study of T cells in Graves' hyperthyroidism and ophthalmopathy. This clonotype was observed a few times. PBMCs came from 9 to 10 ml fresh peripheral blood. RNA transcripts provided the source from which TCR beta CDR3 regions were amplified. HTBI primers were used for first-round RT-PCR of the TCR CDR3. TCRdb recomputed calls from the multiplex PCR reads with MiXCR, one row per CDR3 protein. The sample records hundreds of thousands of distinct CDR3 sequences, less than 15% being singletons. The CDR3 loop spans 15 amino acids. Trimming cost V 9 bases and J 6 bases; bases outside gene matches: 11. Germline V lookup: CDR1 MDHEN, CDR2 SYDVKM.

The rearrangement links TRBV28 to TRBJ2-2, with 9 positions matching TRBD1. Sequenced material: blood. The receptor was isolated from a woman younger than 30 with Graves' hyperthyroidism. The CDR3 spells CASGPGQGYPGELFF. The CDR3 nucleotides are TGTGCCAGTGGCCCGGGACAGGGTTATCCCGGGGAGCTGTTTTTT.